This is a list of T cell receptor beta chains from one sample in a study of blood T cell repertoires in COVID-19. Measured with immunoSEQ multiplex PCR; TCRdb has only the in-frame clones, and not every one. The profile shows about 370,000 clones, around 91% of them singletons. Source material: PBMCs or T cells enriched from blood (not recorded which). These TCRs come from a man younger than 35 who had recovered from COVID-19. CDR3s include the opening cysteine and the closing phenylalanine or tryptophan.

V gene | CDR3 protein
TRBV6-5 | CASSSPGLAGGYEQYF
TRBV25-1 | CASSEYIAGEGAFF
TRBV19 | CASRLAGEETQYF
TRBV5-1 | CASSLEQGSNTGELFF
TRBV30 | CAWSVQGYEQYF
TRBV28 | CASSLRSSGNYEQYF
TRBV18 | CASSAKTGEQFF
TRBV3-1/TRBV3-2 | CASSQARGNTEAFF
TRBV7-3 | CASSSPSSNEQFF
TRBV9 | CASSVGSTAMGTEAFF
TRBV2 | CASRPSSGSSYNEQFF
TRBV24-1 | CATSDTVNNEQFF
TRBV7-8 | CASSRRASRAGQPQHF
TRBV12-3/TRBV12-4 | CASTLLPREQFF
TRBV5-1 | CASSRGQGANGANTEAFF
TRBV7-3 | CASSPRVEGTEAFF
TRBV2 | CASSRQGIGLPGNTIYF
TRBV11-1 | CASSSGRRPGNTIYF
TRBV5-5 | CASRTGSLNTEAFF
TRBV7-2 | CASSVDRAGDTQYF
TRBV28 | CASSATGGGYTF
TRBV6-5 | CASIGSGRAGEQYF
TRBV18 | CASSPGHGGEKLFF
TRBV3-1/TRBV3-2 | CASLGTSGLNEQFF